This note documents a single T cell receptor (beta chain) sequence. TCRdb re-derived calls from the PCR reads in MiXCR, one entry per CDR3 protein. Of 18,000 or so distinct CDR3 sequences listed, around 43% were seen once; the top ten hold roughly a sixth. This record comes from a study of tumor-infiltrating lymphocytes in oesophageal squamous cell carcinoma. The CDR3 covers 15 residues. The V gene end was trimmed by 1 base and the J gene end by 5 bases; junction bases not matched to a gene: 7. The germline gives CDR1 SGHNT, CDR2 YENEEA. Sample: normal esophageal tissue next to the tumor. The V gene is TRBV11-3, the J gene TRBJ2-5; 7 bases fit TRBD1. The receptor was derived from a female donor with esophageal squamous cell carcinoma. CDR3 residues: CASSLALTGLETQYF. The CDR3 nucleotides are TGTGCCAGCAGCTTAGCCTTGACAGGGTTGGAGACCCAGTACTTC. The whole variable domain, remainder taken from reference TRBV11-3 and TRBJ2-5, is EAGVVQSPRYKIIEKKQPVAFWCNPISGHNTLYWYLQNLGQGPELLIRYENEEAVDDSQLPKDRFSAERLKGVDSTLKIQPAELGDSAVYLCASSLALTGLETQYFGPGTRLLVL.